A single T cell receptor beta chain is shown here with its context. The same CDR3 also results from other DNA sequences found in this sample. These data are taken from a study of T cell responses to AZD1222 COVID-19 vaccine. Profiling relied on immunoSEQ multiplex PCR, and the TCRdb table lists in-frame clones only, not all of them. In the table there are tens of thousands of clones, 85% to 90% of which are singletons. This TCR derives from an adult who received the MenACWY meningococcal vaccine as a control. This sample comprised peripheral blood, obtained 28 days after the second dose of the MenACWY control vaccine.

The CDR3 protein is CASSSPGQGTDTQYF. The CDR3 nucleotides are TGTGCCAGCAGTTCGCCGGGACAGGGCACAGATACGCAGTATTTT. V is TRBV6-5 and J is TRBJ2-3, with 8 nucleotides matching TRBD1. The CDR3 length is 15 residues. V lost 4 bases to trimming and J lost 1 base; unmatched junction nucleotides: 4. Per the germline V gene, CDR1 is MNHEY and CDR2 is SVGAGI.